Each of the 8 T cell receptor beta chains below was sequenced from the same sample in a study of blood T cells in healthy people across ages. Using a J-beta primer mix together with a sample-barcoded 5' primer, a second PCR was run for roughly 7 to 12 cycles. TCRdb redid the calling of the 5' RACE reads with MiXCR, one entry per CDR3 protein. This sample has some 1.5 million distinct CDR3 sequences; 28% occur once, and the top ten carry roughly 8.2%. Sequencing was carried out using blood. Receptors originate from a woman between 25 and 40 years old in good health.

This clonotype showed up just a few times. The chain couples TRBV28 to TRBJ2-1; 10 bases agree with TRBD2. The CDR3 length is 15 residues. The germline V gene has CDR1 MDHEN and CDR2 SYDVKM. The V gene end was trimmed by 4 bases and the J gene end by 9 bases; junction bases not matched to a gene: 9. The CDR3 coding sequence is TGTGCCAGCAGTTCCCCTAGCGGGGGTCGGCCTGAGCAGTTCTTC. Translation: CASSSPSGGRPEQFF.

This clonotype has a count of ten or more. This chain uses TRBV29-1 with TRBJ2-7; D not certain. The length of the CDR3 is 12 residues. Germline assignment: CDR1 SQVTM and CDR2 ANQGSEA. Trimming took off 1 base at V and 2 bases at J, with 6 bases between the two ends. The CDR3: CSVEVRTYEQYF. The CDR3 nucleotides read TGCAGCGTTGAAGTCAGAACCTACGAGCAGTACTTC.

This clonotype has ten or more counts. In DNA, the CDR3 is TGCAGTGCTAGAGATCAGGGTCGGGGCTACACCTTC. This translates into CSARDQGRGYTF. The chain carries TRBV20-1 and TRBJ1-2; TRBD1 might be the D (5 bases). The CDR3 is made up of 12 amino acids. CDR1 DFQATT and CDR2 SNEGSKA come from the germline V gene (reference sequence). The germline V and J ends were trimmed by 0 bases and 8 bases, with 10 bases remaining between them.

The chain carries TRBV20-1 and TRBJ2-5, with 10 bases identical to TRBD2. The CDR3 is 11 residues long. The junction had 8 bases not matched to a gene; V was cut back by 8 bases and J by 11 bases. Germline loops: CDR1 DFQATT, CDR2 SNEGSKA (reference sequence). CDR3 region: CSLAGDNEQYF. CDR3 DNA: TGCAGTCTAGCGGGAGATAATGAGCAGTACTTC.

The chain is built from TRBV28 and TRBJ1-6; 9 positions agree with TRBD1. From germline, CDR1 is MDHEN and CDR2 SYDVKM. The CDR3 is 14 amino acids. V was pared by 8 bases and J by 6 bases, with 5 bases of the junction left unmatched. The CDR3 protein is CASHRDRANSPLHF. DNA for the CDR3: TGTGCCAGCCATCGGGACAGGGCTAATTCACCCCTCCACTTT.

In regard to this clonotype: Since a much larger clone is just one base distant, this may be a read error. V usage is TRBV12-3 or TRBV12-4 and J usage is TRBJ2-7; D remains ambiguous. V lost 5 bases to trimming and J lost 12 bases, with 26 bases between them. The CDR3 consists of 15 residues. Here the CDR3 DNA reads TGTGCCAGCAGTCAGAGGCGGAGTAAACAAGAGACCCGGTACTTC. Its translation is CASSQRRSKQETRYF.

About this clonotype itself: This could be a read error, since a much larger clone is one nucleotide away. This CDR3 reads CASSQVSGTKGYF. In DNA, the CDR3 is TGTGCCAGCAGTCAGGTGTCCGGGACTAAGGGGTACTTC. This chain joins TRBV28 and TRBJ2-5; 7 bases are a match to TRBD2. The CDR3 is 13 residues long. Trimming removed 5 bases from V and 13 bases from J; junction bases left unmatched: 13. The germline V gene encodes CDR1 MDHEN and CDR2 SYDVKM.

The gene calls are TRBV20-1 and TRBJ2-5; 13 bases align to TRBD2. With the DNA end fitting TRBJ2-7 better, the J assignment may be wrong. Germline V gene sequence: CDR1 DFQATT, CDR2 SNEGSKA (reference sequence). The CDR3 sequence is 16 residues long. CDR3 in amino acids: CSAQTSGGLLLYEQYF. The CDR3 coding sequence is TGCAGTGCTCAGACTAGCGGGGGGCTTCTCCTCTACGAGCAGTACTTC.